This TCR beta chain was captured in a study of blood T cell repertoires in COVID-19. Looking at the study overall: Donors in the United States, Italy and Spain gave samples during acute or convalescent COVID-19.

CDR3 length: 15 amino acids. V was clipped by 3 bases and J by 0 bases, with 8 bases between them. Germline lookup yields CDR1 LNHDA and CDR2 SQIVND (reference sequence). Study members were between about 18 and 100 years old and lived in 20 to 30 US regions. In assigning cohorts, the study relied on participant-reported clinical history. In the original processing: Nucleated cell number was recorded as an estimate derived from reference gene primer amplification. Sequencing used immunoSEQ multiplex PCR; TCRdb keeps in-frame clones, though not all of them. That table furnishes V, J and clone size, whereas the DNA furnished D and trimming. The sample has around 300,000 clones, approximately 89% seen once.

The chain carries TRBV19 and TRBJ2-2; D call uncertain. The source is a woman in her thirties who had recovered from COVID-19. The specimen was PBMCs or T cells enriched from blood (not recorded which). CDR3 DNA sequence: TGTGCCAGTAGTATCGAGAATACGAACACCGGGGAGCTGTTTTTT. Residues: CASSIENTNTGELFF.